This T cell receptor beta chain was captured by sequencing in a study of PD-L1 blockade in urothelial cancer. The length of the CDR3 is 14 residues. The trim removed 3 bases at V and 2 bases at J, leaving 3 bases unmatched. CDR1 and CDR2 (germline): ENHRY, SYGVKD. The investigators introduced synthetic TCR analog templates into each PCR as spikes. The table came from immunoSEQ multiplex PCR; TCRdb's copy has only in-frame clones and leaves some out. Among 15,000 to 20,000 clones listed, around four fifths were seen once. Time point given: peripheral blood 6 weeks after treatment start. V usage is TRBV10-3 and J usage is TRBJ2-7, with 8 bases that match TRBD2. Sequenced here: PBMCs, sampled around atezolizumab (anti-PD-L1) treatment. The sequence derives from a man aged 45-65 years with urothelial cancer. The CDR3 sequence is CAISEELAAYEQYF. The CDR3 coding sequence is TGTGCCATCAGTGAAGAACTAGCGGCCTACGAGCAGTACTTC.